These 15 T cell receptor beta chains came from one sample sequenced in a study of blood T cell repertoires in COVID-19. TCRdb keeps only in-frame clones here, not all; method: immunoSEQ multiplex PCR. Here the sample spans roughly 200,000 clones, around 84% being singletons. The sample was peripheral blood. These receptors were obtained from an elderly woman with COVID-19, enrolled during active disease.

The chain joins TRBV2 to TRBJ2-5; 10 bases align to TRBD1. CDR1 and CDR2 from the germline V gene are SNHLY and FYNNEI. V shed 5 bases and J 4 bases; nucleotides not matched to a gene: 7. The CDR3 spans 15 residues. Here the CDR3 reads CASSYRTGGAETQYF. DNA for the CDR3: TGTGCCAGCAGTTATAGGACAGGGGGAGCAGAGACCCAGTACTTC.

The chain has TRBV6-2 or TRBV6-3 and TRBJ1-2; a possible D gene is TRBD1 (5 bases). Germline loops: CDR1 MNHEY, CDR2 SVGEGT. V was pared by 1 base and J by 4 bases, with 13 bases between. This CDR3 comprises 15 residues. As DNA, the CDR3 is TGTGCCAGCAGTTACTTCAGGGTAGGCACCTATGGCTACACCTTC. Its translation is CASSYFRVGTYGYTF.

V gene TRBV6-2 or TRBV6-3 combines with J gene TRBJ1-1, with 8 bases fitting TRBD1. This CDR3 is built from 16 residues. CDR1 and CDR2 (germline): MNHEY, SVGEGT. With V trimmed by 4 bases and J by 0 bases, 7 bases remained unmatched. CDR3 sequence reads: CASSSGQGGVNTEAFF. CDR3 nucleotide sequence: TGTGCCAGCAGTTCCGGACAGGGAGGAGTGAACACTGAAGCTTTCTTT.

This clone showed up just once. The CDR3 sequence: CASSRAAAEGTEAFF. In DNA, the CDR3 is TGTGCCAGCAGTAGGGCAGCCGCTGAGGGCACTGAAGCTTTCTTT. The genes are TRBV6-4 and TRBJ1-1; D is unclear. V was clipped by 5 bases and J by 4 bases, with 17 bases between them. The V gene's germline CDR1 is MRHNA and CDR2 SNTAGT. The CDR3 has 15 residues.

The chain has TRBV7-2 and TRBJ1-1; maybe TRBD1 (5 bases). The CDR3 has 12 residues. CDR1 and CDR2 from the germline V gene are SGHTA and FQGNSA. V lost 3 bases to trimming and J lost 11 bases, with 13 bases between them. The CDR3: CASSFFGGRAFF. In DNA form, the CDR3 reads TGTGCCAGCAGCTTTTTTGGGGGGAGGGCTTTCTTT.

The genes are TRBV28 and TRBJ1-3; D not resolved. The germline V gene has CDR1 MDHEN and CDR2 SYDVKM. Between the trimmed V and J ends, which lost 5 bases and 5 bases, there was a span of 10 bases. CDR3 length: 13 residues. This chain's CDR3 is CASSLTLRNTIYF. The CDR3 coding sequence is TGTGCCAGCAGTCTCACTCTCCGAAACACCATATATTTT.

This chain links TRBV28 with TRBJ1-1, with 8 bases identical to TRBD1. V lost 3 bases to trimming and J lost 3 bases; unmatched junction nucleotides: 9. From germline, CDR1 is MDHEN and CDR2 SYDVKM. The CDR3 has 16 residues. CDR3 sequence reads: CASSFVLGQGDTEAFF. The DNA for the CDR3 is TGTGCCAGCAGTTTTGTCCTCGGACAGGGAGACACTGAAGCTTTCTTT. The variable domain in full, with the rest retrieved from reference TRBV28 and TRBJ1-1, is DVKVTQSSRYLVKRTGEKVFLECVQDMDHENMFWYRQDPGLGLRLIYFSYDVKMKEKGDIPEGYSVSREKKERFSLILESASTNQTSMYLCASSFVLGQGDTEAFFGQGTRLTVV.

This chain joins TRBV11-2 and TRBJ2-1; D is possibly TRBD1 (6 bases). Trimming stripped 5 bases from V and 10 bases from J, with 15 bases between. Germline CDR1 reads SGHAT; CDR2 reads FQNNGV. The CDR3 is 13 amino acids. For the CDR3, the DNA is TGTGCCAGCAGCCGACAGATGGGGGCGGAGCAGTTCTTC. As protein: CASSRQMGAEQFF.

The J gene is TRBJ2-5, the V gene TRBV6-2 or TRBV6-3; 7 bases are a match to TRBD2. Trimming removed 5 bases from V and 5 bases from J; junction bases left unmatched: 5. The CDR3 is 13 amino acids. CDR1 is MNHEY, CDR2 SVGEGT, per germline. Here the CDR3 DNA reads TGTGCCAGCAGTAGGGGAGGGAAGGAGACCCAGTACTTC. This encodes CASSRGGKETQYF.

The rearrangement links TRBV24-1 to TRBJ2-5, with 9 bases matching TRBD1. The V gene's germline CDR1 is KGHDR and CDR2 SFDVKD. With 4 bases clipped from V and 7 bases from J, the junction kept 12 bases outside the gene matches. The CDR3 spans 16 residues. For the CDR3, the DNA is TGTGCCACCAGTGACCCGACAGGGGGAGGCCTGGGGACCCAGTACTTC. It yields the protein CATSDPTGGGLGTQYF.

The rearrangement joins TRBV30 to TRBJ2-3; perhaps TRBD2 as D (5 bases). The CDR3 length is 13 residues. Germline assignment: CDR1 GTSNPN and CDR2 SVGIG (reference sequence). V was cut by 4 bases and J by 3 bases, with 11 bases left in between. The CDR3 reads CAWNRGETDTQYF. The CDR3 DNA sequence: TGTGCCTGGAATCGGGGAGAAACAGATACGCAGTATTTT.

V usage is TRBV5-1 and J usage is TRBJ1-1; D is possibly TRBD1 (5 bases). The germline V gene encodes CDR1 SGHRS and CDR2 YFSETQ. V lost 0 bases and J 9 bases, leaving 15 bases between the germline ends. This CDR3 comprises 14 residues. The CDR3 DNA reads TGCGCCAGCAGCTTGGAAGGGCAGGGTAGGCAAGCTTTCTTT. Translation: CASSLEGQGRQAFF.

This rearrangement joins TRBV29-1 to TRBJ2-2, with D perhaps matching TRBD2 (6 bases). The CDR3 has 15 amino acids. In germline, CDR1 is SQVTM, CDR2 ANQGSEA. V dropped 1 base and J dropped 2 bases, with 11 bases sitting between them. As DNA, the CDR3 is TGCAGCGTTGAAGCAGGGACTCGAAACACCGGGGAGCTGTTTTTT. Amino acid sequence: CSVEAGTRNTGELFF.

V usage is TRBV30 and J usage is TRBJ2-3; 8 bases are a match to TRBD2. The CDR3 is made up of 16 amino acids. The germline gives CDR1 GTSNPN, CDR2 SVGIG (reference sequence). After removal of 1 base from V and 6 bases from J, the junction contained 12 bases not matched to a gene. The DNA of the CDR3 is TGTGCCTGGAGTGACCCCCGGAGCGGGGGCAAGGATACGCAGTATTTT. Protein sequence: CAWSDPRSGGKDTQYF. The complete variable domain, with remaining parts taken from reference TRBV30 and TRBJ2-3, reads SQTIHQWPATLVQPVGSPLSLECTVEGTSNPNLYWYRQAAGRGLQLLFYSVGIGQISSEVPQNLSASRPQDRQFILSSKKLLLSDSGFYLCAWSDPRSGGKDTQYFGPGTRLTVL.

V is TRBV15 and J is TRBJ2-5; TRBD2 is a possible D gene (7 bases). Germline lookup yields CDR1 LNHNV and CDR2 YYDKDF (reference sequence). The CDR3 totals 15 residues. V was trimmed by 1 base and J by 1 base, leaving 10 bases between them. This CDR3 is CATSRGGGGQETQYF. DNA for the CDR3: TGTGCCACCAGCAGAGGGGGGGGCGGCCAAGAGACCCAGTACTTC.